The 20 T cell receptor beta chains presented below share a single source sample, sequenced in a study of blood T cell repertoires in COVID-19. Data came from immunoSEQ multiplex PCR; TCRdb stores just in-frame clones and leaves some out. The sample lists just under 65,000 clones; 70% to 90% were seen once. The sequenced sample was peripheral blood. The source is a man aged 35-49 years with acute or convalescent COVID-19.

V is TRBV11-3 and J is TRBJ1-1, with 8 bases aligning to TRBD1. Germline-derived CDR1 and CDR2 are SGHNT and YENEEA. The CDR3 covers 17 residues. The junction had 12 bases not matched to a gene; V was cut back by 6 bases and J by 0 bases. The CDR3 DNA reads as TGTGCCAGCAGGCAAAGGCGCACAGGGGGGGTGAACACTGAAGCTTTCTTT. Translated, it gives CASRQRRTGGVNTEAFF. Full variable domain (rest looked up from reference TRBV11-3 and TRBJ1-1): EAGVVQSPRYKIIEKKQPVAFWCNPISGHNTLYWYLQNLGQGPELLIRYENEEAVDDSQLPKDRFSAERLKGVDSTLKIQPAELGDSAVYLCASRQRRTGGVNTEAFFGQGTRLTVV.

This clone has a handful of counts. This chain uses TRBV6-5 with TRBJ1-1; perhaps TRBD1 as D (6 bases). Germline CDR1 MNHEY, CDR2 SVGAGI. V lost 0 bases, J lost 5 bases, and 16 bases lay in between. This CDR3 has 16 amino acids. The DNA for the CDR3 is TGTGCCAGCAGTTACTCAAAAGGGACATTGGGAACTGAAGCTTTCTTT. Its translation: CASSYSKGTLGTEAFF.

The chain employs TRBV15 and TRBJ1-4; possibly TRBD1 for D (5 bases). The CDR3 spans 13 residues. The germline CDR1 and CDR2 sequences are LNHNV and YYDKDF (reference sequence). The V gene lost 6 bases and the J gene lost 6 bases, with 11 bases spanning the gap. CDR3 in amino acids: CATSRSRDEKLFF. The CDR3 nucleotides read TGTGCCACCAGTCGATCCAGGGATGAAAAACTGTTTTTT.

This clone appeared a few times. This rearrangement joins TRBV9 to TRBJ2-2; D uncertain. V gave up 9 bases and J gave up 6 bases, with 15 bases separating them. The germline V gene encodes CDR1 SGDLS and CDR2 YYNGEE. CDR3 length: 13 residues. This chain's CDR3 is CATSPGAAGELFF. The CDR3 DNA is TGTGCCACCTCACCGGGTGCAGCCGGGGAGCTGTTTTTT.

The rearrangement links TRBV18 to TRBJ1-2; perhaps TRBD1 as D (6 bases). CDR1 and CDR2 from the germline V gene are KGHSH and LQKENI. CDR3 length: 13 residues. The V and J ends lost 3 bases and 2 bases respectively, with 7 bases between them. The CDR3 region is CASSPQGNYGYTF. The CDR3, as DNA: TGTGCCAGCTCACCCCAGGGGAACTATGGCTACACCTTC.

This rearrangement joins TRBV25-1 to TRBJ1-2; D not resolved. The CDR3 contains 14 residues. V lost 4 bases, J lost 7 bases, and 16 bases lay in between. Germline loops: CDR1 MGHDK, CDR2 SYGVNS. Written as DNA, the CDR3 is TGTGCCAGCAGTGGGCCGGCCGGCGGGAGTGGCTACACCTTC. This encodes CASSGPAGGSGYTF.

This clone has more than one count but fewer than ten. This chain uses TRBV28 with TRBJ1-1; TRBD1 aligns across 7 bases. Trimming at V came to 4 bases and at J to 1 base, leaving 3 bases not matched to a gene. Germline CDR1 is MDHEN and CDR2 is SYDVKM. This CDR3 contains 14 residues. This chain's CDR3 is CASSYDRANTEAFF. The CDR3 coding sequence is TGTGCCAGCAGTTACGACAGGGCGAACACTGAAGCTTTCTTT.

The V call is TRBV28, the J call TRBJ1-2; 8 nucleotides match TRBD1. The CDR3 consists of 13 residues. V gave up 5 bases and J gave up 8 bases; unmatched junction bases: 7. CDR1 is MDHEN and CDR2 is SYDVKM in the germline V gene. Here the CDR3 DNA reads TGTGCCAGCAGTCTAAGACAGGGGAGAGGCTACACCTTC. It specifies CASSLRQGRGYTF.

The chain is built from TRBV30 and TRBJ1-2, with a tentative D call TRBD1 (6 bases). From germline, CDR1 is GTSNPN and CDR2 SVGIG (reference sequence). V dropped 2 bases and J dropped 8 bases, with 15 bases sitting between them. The CDR3 runs to 13 residues. The CDR3 DNA reads TGTGCCTGGAGTCCTGGGGGCCCGACGGGCTACACCTTC. Amino acids: CAWSPGGPTGYTF.

The rearrangement links TRBV6-1 to TRBJ2-3; weak D call: TRBD2 (6 bases). Germline-derived CDR1 and CDR2 are MNHNS and SASEGT. Trimming shortened V by 2 bases and J by 1 base, and 16 bases separated the two germline ends. The CDR3 loop spans 17 amino acids. CDR3 coding DNA: TGTGCCAGCAGTGAAAGGTCGTATGGCGGGGGCACAGATACGCAGTATTTT. Encoded protein: CASSERSYGGGTDTQYF.

DNA for the CDR3: TGTGCCAGCAGCTTCGGTCAGGCACCTTATAGCAATCAGCCCCAGCATTTT. Encoded protein: CASSFGQAPYSNQPQHF. The chain employs TRBV5-6 and TRBJ1-5, with D uncertain. V was pared by 2 bases and J by 0 bases, with 15 bases between. Germline V gene data show CDR1 as SGHDT and CDR2 as YYEEEE. The CDR3 loop spans 17 amino acids.

J is TRBJ1-3 and V is TRBV28, with D unclear. Deletions cut 7 bases from V and 3 bases from J, with 13 bases between. Per germline, CDR1 MDHEN and CDR2 SYDVKM. The CDR3 totals 14 residues. The CDR3 sequence is CASIEGVNGNTIYF. In nucleotides, the CDR3 is TGTGCCAGCATTGAGGGAGTAAATGGAAACACCATATATTTT.

The chain carries TRBV5-1 and TRBJ1-5, with 7 bases that match TRBD1. After removal of 4 bases from V and 3 bases from J, the junction contained 10 bases not matched to a gene. The CDR3 is 16 residues long. Germline V lookup: CDR1 SGHRS, CDR2 YFSETQ. CDR3: CASSLTGHTPNQPQHF. DNA for the CDR3: TGCGCCAGCAGCCTGACAGGGCACACCCCCAATCAGCCCCAGCATTTT.

The chain is built from TRBV6-5 and TRBJ2-7; the D gene is possibly TRBD1 (6 bases). Trimming removed 8 bases from V and 2 bases from J, with 16 bases in between. Per the germline V gene, CDR1 is MNHEY and CDR2 is SVGAGI. The CDR3 length is 14 residues. CDR3 in DNA: TGTGCCAGCTCGAGTGCCCAGGGGCCCTACGAGCAGTACTTC. It is translated as CASSSAQGPYEQYF.

The rearrangement links TRBV18 to TRBJ2-7; D is unclear. The CDR3 loop spans 13 amino acids. V lost 3 bases and J 1 base, leaving 7 bases between the germline ends. Germline CDR1 and CDR2: KGHSH and LQKENI. CDR3 bases: TGTGCCAGCTCACCCAAGAGTTCCTACGAGCAGTACTTC. Translation: CASSPKSSYEQYF.

The chain is built from TRBV3-1 (or the pseudogene TRBV3-2) and TRBJ2-3, with TRBD2 identical over 9 bases. The CDR3 runs to 17 residues. V lost 0 bases, J lost 3 bases, and 7 bases stayed unmatched. Germline lookup yields CDR1 LGHDT and CDR2 YNNKEL (reference sequence). The CDR3 here is CASSQDGAGGGTDTQYF. DNA of the CDR3: TGTGCCAGCAGCCAAGACGGAGCGGGGGGAGGTACAGATACGCAGTATTTT.

The V call is TRBV5-1, the J call TRBJ1-6, with D tentatively TRBD1 (6 bases). CDR3 length: 14 amino acids. CDR1 and CDR2 (germline): SGHRS, YFSETQ. Trimming removed 4 bases at V and 5 bases at J, with 10 bases between. This chain's CDR3 is CASSPQGDNSPLHF. The DNA for the CDR3 is TGCGCCAGCAGCCCACAGGGAGATAATTCACCCCTCCACTTT.

This clone has only one observation. The chain couples TRBV5-4 to TRBJ1-2, with 7 nucleotides matching TRBD1. Germline values: CDR1 SGHNT, CDR2 YYREEE (reference sequence). With V trimmed by 4 bases and J by 6 bases, 12 bases remained unmatched. The CDR3 totals 15 residues. CDR3 residues: CASSDRLGQWDGYTF. Here the CDR3 DNA reads TGTGCCAGCAGCGATAGGCTGGGACAGTGGGATGGCTACACCTTC.

The chain couples TRBV10-1 to TRBJ2-3, with 14 bases fitting TRBD2. The CDR3 spans 16 residues. Trimming cost V 5 bases and J 2 bases; bases outside gene matches: 3. Germline V lookup: CDR1 WNHNN, CDR2 SYGVQD (reference sequence). The CDR3 sequence: CASSSGLAGATDTQYF. The CDR3 DNA reads as TGCGCCAGCAGTTCGGGACTAGCGGGGGCCACAGATACGCAGTATTTT.

This clone was counted a few times. The gene calls are TRBV11-3 and TRBJ2-2, with a tentative D call TRBD1 (5 bases). Looked up from germline, CDR1 is SGHNT and CDR2 is YENEEA. The CDR3 consists of 15 residues. Trimming pared 1 base from V and 16 bases from J, leaving 22 bases between. CDR3 coding DNA: TGTGCCAGCAGCTTAGCCAACCTCCGAGACAGCGAAAGGTTTTTT. Translating it yields CASSLANLRDSERFF.